One and the same sample provided the 6 T cell receptor beta chains below, sequenced in a study of cytomegalovirus exposure and HLA in healthy donors. With 60 Vbeta and 13 Jbeta primers, the PCR was carried out. Assay: immunoSEQ multiplex PCR; the TCRdb copy retains only in-frame clones and omits some. The data hold around 160,000 clones, with roughly 80% observed a single time. The sequenced sample was PBMCs. The source is a human donor in good health.

This rearrangement joins TRBV9 to TRBJ2-7; 10 bases agree with TRBD2. Losses at the gene ends were 0 bases for V and 6 bases for J; bases not matched to a gene: 6. Germline V lookup: CDR1 SGDLS, CDR2 YYNGEE. The length of the CDR3 is 15 residues. The DNA for the CDR3 is TGTGCCAGCAGCGTAGTTCCAGCGGGGGGGGGCGAGCAGTACTTC. Translation gives CASSVVPAGGGEQYF.

This clone has only a few counts. The chain combines TRBV18 with TRBJ1-1, with D unclear. From germline, CDR1 is KGHSH and CDR2 LQKENI. The CDR3 has 15 amino acids. The V end lost 3 bases, the J end lost 0 bases, and 11 bases lay between the germline ends. The chain's CDR3 is CASSPLAGVNTEAFF. CDR3 sequence (DNA): TGTGCCAGCTCACCTTTGGCAGGCGTGAACACTGAAGCTTTCTTT.

This clone has just a few counts. This sequence joins TRBV20-1 and TRBJ2-1; 8 positions agree with TRBD1. The germline gives CDR1 DFQATT, CDR2 SNEGSKA (reference sequence). The CDR3 is 11 residues long. V shed 6 bases, J shed 16 bases, and the junction held 11 bases outside the gene matches. Written as DNA, the CDR3 is TGCAGTGCCGTCTGGCAGGGGGCTTTATTCTTC. This gives the protein CSAVWQGALFF.

The V gene is TRBV7-2, the J gene TRBJ2-7; a possible D gene is TRBD1 (6 bases). Trimming took off 7 bases at V and 5 bases at J, with 12 bases between the two ends. The CDR3 loop spans 12 amino acids. Germline CDR1 is SGHTA and CDR2 is FQGNSA. The CDR3, as DNA: TGTGCCAGCAAAACCCAGGGGCACGAGCAGTACTTC. It encodes CASKTQGHEQYF. Supplemented by reference TRBV7-2 and TRBJ2-7, the full variable domain reads GAGVSQSPSNKVTEKGKDVELRCDPISGHTALYWYRQSLGQGLEFLIYFQGNSAPDKSGLPSDRFSAERTGGSVSTLTIQRTQQEDSAVYLCASKTQGHEQYFGPGTRLTVT.

The genes are TRBV2 and TRBJ2-1; TRBD1 matches 7 bases. Germline V gene sequence: CDR1 SNHLY, CDR2 FYNNEI. The CDR3 spans 13 residues. Unmatched junction bases numbered 6, after V lost 4 bases and J lost 9 bases. The CDR3 protein is CASSGGTVSEQFF. CDR3 in DNA: TGTGCCAGCAGTGGGGGGACAGTCAGTGAGCAGTTCTTC.

There are a few counts of this clone. The chain employs TRBV5-4 and TRBJ1-1; TRBD1 might be the D (5 bases). Germline lookup yields CDR1 SGHNT and CDR2 YYREEE (reference sequence). CDR3 length: 15 residues. V shed 0 bases and J shed 1 base, with 10 bases lying between them. The CDR3: CASSLARGGNTEAFF. In DNA, the CDR3 is TGTGCCAGCAGCTTGGCACGGGGGGGGAACACTGAAGCTTTCTTT.